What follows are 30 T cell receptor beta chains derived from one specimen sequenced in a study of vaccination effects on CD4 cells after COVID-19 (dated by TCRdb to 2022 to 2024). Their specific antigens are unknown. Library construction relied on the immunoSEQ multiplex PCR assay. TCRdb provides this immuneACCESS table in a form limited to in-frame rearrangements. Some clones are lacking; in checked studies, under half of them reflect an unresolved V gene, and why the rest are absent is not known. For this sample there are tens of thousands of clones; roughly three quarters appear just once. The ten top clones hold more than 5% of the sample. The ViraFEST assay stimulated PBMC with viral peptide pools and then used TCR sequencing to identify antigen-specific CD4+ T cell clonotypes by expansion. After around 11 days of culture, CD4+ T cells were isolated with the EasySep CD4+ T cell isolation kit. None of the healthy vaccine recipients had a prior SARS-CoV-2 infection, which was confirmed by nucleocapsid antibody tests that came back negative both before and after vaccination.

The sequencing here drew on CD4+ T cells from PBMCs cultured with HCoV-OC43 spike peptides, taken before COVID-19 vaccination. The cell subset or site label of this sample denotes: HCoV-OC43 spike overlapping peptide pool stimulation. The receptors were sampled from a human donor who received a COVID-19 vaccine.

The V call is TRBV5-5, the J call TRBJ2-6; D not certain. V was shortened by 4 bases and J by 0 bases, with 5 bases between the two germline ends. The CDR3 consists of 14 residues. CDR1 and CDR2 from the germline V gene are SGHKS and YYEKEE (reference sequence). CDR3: CASSVTSGANVLTF. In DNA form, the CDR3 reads TGTGCCAGCAGCGTCACCTCTGGGGCCAACGTCCTGACTTTC.

This CDR3 reads CASSLAAGNTIYF. The CDR3 DNA is TGTGCCAGCAGCCTGGCGGCTGGAAACACCATATATTTT. The rearrangement links TRBV3-1 (or the pseudogene TRBV3-2) to TRBJ1-3; D is unresolved. CDR3 length: 13 amino acids. Germline V lookup: CDR1 LGHDT, CDR2 YNNKEL (reference sequence). V was clipped by 4 bases and J by 2 bases, with 6 bases between them.

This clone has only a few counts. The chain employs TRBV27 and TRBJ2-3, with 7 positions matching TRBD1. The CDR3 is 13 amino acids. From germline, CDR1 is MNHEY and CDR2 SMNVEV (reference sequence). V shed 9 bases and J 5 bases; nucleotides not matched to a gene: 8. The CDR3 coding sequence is TGTGCCAGTAGAGACAGGGTTGGAGATACGCAGTATTTT. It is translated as CASRDRVGDTQYF.

The CDR3 region has the DNA TGTGCCAGCGGCGTATCACGCACAGATACGCAGTATTTT. Amino acids: CASGVSRTDTQYF. The chain employs TRBV7-2 and TRBJ2-3; no reliable D call. The length of the CDR3 is 13 residues. Trimming removed 8 bases from V and 1 base from J, with 10 bases in between. Germline V gene sequence: CDR1 SGHTA, CDR2 FQGNSA.

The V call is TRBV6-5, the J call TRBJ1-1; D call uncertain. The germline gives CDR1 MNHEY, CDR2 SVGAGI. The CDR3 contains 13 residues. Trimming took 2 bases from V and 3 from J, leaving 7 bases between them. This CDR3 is CASSYEVYTEAFF. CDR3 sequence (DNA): TGTGCCAGCAGTTACGAGGTTTACACTGAAGCTTTCTTT.

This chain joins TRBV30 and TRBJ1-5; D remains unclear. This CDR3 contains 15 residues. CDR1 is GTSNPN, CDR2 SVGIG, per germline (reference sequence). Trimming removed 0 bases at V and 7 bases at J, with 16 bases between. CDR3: CAWSVGWVGSQPQHF. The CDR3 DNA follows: TGTGCCTGGAGTGTGGGTTGGGTCGGCAGCCAGCCCCAGCATTTT. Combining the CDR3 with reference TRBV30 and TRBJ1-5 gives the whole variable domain SQTIHQWPATLVQPVGSPLSLECTVEGTSNPNLYWYRQAAGRGLQLLFYSVGIGQISSEVPQNLSASRPQDRQFILSSKKLLLSDSGFYLCAWSVGWVGSQPQHFGDGTRLSIL.

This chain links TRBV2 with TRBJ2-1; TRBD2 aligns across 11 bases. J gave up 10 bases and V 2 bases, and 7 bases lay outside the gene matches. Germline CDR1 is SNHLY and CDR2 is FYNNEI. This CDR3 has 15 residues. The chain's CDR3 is CASSELAGGQTEQFF. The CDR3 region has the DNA TGTGCCAGCAGTGAATTAGCGGGGGGGCAGACGGAGCAGTTCTTC.

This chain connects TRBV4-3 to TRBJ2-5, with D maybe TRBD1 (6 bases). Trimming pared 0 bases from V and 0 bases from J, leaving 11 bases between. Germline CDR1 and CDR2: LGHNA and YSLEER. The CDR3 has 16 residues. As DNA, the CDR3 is TGCGCCAGCAGCCAAGATAGGCCAGGGGACCAAGAGACCCAGTACTTC. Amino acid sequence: CASSQDRPGDQETQYF.

The CDR3, as DNA: TGCGCCAGCAGCTTGGAGGCAGGGCTCACCGGGGAGCTGTTTTTT. It specifies CASSLEAGLTGELFF. This chain connects TRBV5-1 to TRBJ2-2, with D possibly being TRBD1 (5 bases). The germline V gene encodes CDR1 SGHRS and CDR2 YFSETQ. With 0 bases removed from V and 4 bases from J, the gap between germline ends came to 10 bases. CDR3 length: 15 residues. The entire variable domain, with the rest obtained from reference TRBV5-1 and TRBJ2-2, is as follows: KAGVTQTPRYLIKTRGQQVTLSCSPISGHRSVSWYQQTPGQGLQFLFEYFSETQRNKGNFPGRFSGRQFSNSRSEMNVSTLELGDSALYLCASSLEAGLTGELFFGEGSRLTVL.

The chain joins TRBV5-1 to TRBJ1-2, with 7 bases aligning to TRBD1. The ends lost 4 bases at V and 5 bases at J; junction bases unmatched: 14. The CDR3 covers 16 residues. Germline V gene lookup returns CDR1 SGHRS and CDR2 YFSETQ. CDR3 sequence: CASSPRGADRLYGYTF. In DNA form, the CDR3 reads TGCGCCAGCAGCCCCAGGGGGGCAGATCGTTTATATGGCTACACCTTC.

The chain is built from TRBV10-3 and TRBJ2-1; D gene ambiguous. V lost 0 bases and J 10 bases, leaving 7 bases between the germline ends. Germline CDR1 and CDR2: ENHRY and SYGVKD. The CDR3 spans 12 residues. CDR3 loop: CAISESGREQFF. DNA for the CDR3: TGTGCCATCAGTGAGTCGGGAAGAGAGCAGTTCTTC.

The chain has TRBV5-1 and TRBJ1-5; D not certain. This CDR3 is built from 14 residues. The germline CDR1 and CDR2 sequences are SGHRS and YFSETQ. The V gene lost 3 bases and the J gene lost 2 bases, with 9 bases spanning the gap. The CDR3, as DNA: TGCGCCAGCAGCTCCTCACCGGGCAATCAGCCCCAGCATTTT. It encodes CASSSSPGNQPQHF.

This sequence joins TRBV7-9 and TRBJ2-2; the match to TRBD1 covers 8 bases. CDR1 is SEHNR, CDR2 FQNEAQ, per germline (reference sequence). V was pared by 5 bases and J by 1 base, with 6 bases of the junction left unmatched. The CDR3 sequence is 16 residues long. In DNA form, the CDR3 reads TGTGCCAGCAGCCGCCCCGGGACAGGGAACACCGGGGAGCTGTTTTTT. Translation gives CASSRPGTGNTGELFF.

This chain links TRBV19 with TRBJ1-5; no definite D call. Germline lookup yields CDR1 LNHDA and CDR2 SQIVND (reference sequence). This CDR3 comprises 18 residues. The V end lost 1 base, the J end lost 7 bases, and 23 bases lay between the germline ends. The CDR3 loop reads CASSIGKGLRVGEQPQHF. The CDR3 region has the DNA TGTGCCAGTAGTATAGGGAAGGGCTTGAGGGTCGGAGAACAGCCCCAGCATTTT.

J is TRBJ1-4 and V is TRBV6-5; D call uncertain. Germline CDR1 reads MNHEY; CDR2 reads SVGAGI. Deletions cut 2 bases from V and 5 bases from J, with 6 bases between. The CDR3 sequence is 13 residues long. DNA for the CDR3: TGTGCCAGCAGTTACGGGCAGAATGAAAAACTGTTTTTT. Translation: CASSYGQNEKLFF.

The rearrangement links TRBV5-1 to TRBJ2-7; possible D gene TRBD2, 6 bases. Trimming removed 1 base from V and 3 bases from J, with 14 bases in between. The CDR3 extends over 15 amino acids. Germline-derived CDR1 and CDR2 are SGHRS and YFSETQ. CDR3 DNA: TGCGCCAGCAGCTTGATCCCCGGGGGTTTCTACGAGCAGTACGTC. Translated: CASSLIPGGFYEQYV.

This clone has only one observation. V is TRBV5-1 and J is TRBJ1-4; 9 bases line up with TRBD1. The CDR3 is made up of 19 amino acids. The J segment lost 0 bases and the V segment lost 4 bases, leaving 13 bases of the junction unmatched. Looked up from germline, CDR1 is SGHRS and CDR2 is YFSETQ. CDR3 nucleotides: TGCGCCAGCAGCCTCGACCCGGGACAGGGAACGACAACTAATGAAAAACTGTTTTTT. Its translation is CASSLDPGQGTTTNEKLFF.

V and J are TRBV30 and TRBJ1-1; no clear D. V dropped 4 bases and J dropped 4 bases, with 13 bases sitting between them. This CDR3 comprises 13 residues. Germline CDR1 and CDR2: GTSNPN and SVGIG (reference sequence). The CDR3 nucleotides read TGTGCCTGGAATGGGAGGTCGGGCACTGAAGCTTTCTTT. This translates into CAWNGRSGTEAFF.

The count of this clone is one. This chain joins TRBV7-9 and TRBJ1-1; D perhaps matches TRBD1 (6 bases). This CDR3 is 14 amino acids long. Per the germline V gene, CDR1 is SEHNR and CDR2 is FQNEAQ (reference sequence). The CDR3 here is CALRGGDTTTEAFF. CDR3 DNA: TGTGCACTCAGGGGAGGGGACACGACCACTGAAGCTTTCTTT. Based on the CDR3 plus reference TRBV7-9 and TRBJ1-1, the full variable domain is DTGVSQNPRHKITKRGQNVTFRCDPISEHNRLYWYRQTLGQGPEFLTYFQNEAQLEKSRLLSDRFSAERPKGSFSTLEIQRTEQGDSAMYLCALRGGDTTTEAFFGQGTRLTVV.

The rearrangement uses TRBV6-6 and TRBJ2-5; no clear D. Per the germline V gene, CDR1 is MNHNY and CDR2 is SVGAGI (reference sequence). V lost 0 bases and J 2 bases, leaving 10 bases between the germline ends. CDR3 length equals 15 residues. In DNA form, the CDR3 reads TGTGCCAGCAGTTACTCCCGAGGAGTTCAAGAGACCCAGTACTTC. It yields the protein CASSYSRGVQETQYF.

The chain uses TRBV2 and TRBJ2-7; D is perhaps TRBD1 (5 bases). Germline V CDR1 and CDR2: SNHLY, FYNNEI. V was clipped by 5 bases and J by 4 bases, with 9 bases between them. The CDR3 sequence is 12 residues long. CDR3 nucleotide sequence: TGTGCCAGCAGTCGGCAGGGTTACGAGCAGTACGTC. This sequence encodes CASSRQGYEQYV.

CDR3: CASSLVHQSTDTQYF. The CDR3 DNA is TGCGCCAGCAGCTTGGTTCACCAAAGCACAGATACGCAGTATTTT. This chain joins TRBV5-1 and TRBJ2-3; D is unresolved. CDR1 SGHRS and CDR2 YFSETQ come from the germline V gene. V lost 0 bases and J 0 bases, leaving 8 bases between the germline ends. The CDR3 contains 15 residues.

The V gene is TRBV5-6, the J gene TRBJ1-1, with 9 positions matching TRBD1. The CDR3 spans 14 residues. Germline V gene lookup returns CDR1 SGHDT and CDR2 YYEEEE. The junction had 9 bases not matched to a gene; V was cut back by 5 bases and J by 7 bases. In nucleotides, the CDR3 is TGTGCCAGCAGAAACAGGGGGCAGGGGGTTGAAGCTTTCTTT. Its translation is CASRNRGQGVEAFF.

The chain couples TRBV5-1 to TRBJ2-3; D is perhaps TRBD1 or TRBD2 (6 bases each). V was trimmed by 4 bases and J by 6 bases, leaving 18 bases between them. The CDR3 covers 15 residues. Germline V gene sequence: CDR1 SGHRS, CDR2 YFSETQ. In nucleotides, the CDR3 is TGCGCCAGCAGCCCGGAGGGGGGTATTGGCGATACGCAGTATTTT. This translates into CASSPEGGIGDTQYF.

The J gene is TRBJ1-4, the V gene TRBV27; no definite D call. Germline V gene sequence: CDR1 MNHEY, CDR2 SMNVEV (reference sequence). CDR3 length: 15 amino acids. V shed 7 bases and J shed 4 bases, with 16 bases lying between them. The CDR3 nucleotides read TGTGCCAGCACCCCAGTTGGGAAGGGTAATGAAAAACTGTTTTTT. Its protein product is CASTPVGKGNEKLFF.

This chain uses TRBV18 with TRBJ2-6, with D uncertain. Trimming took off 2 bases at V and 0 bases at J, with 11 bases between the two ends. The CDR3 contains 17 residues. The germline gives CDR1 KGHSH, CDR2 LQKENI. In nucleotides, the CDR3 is TGTGCCAGCTCACCAGTACACCCCCCCTCTGGGGCCAACGTCCTGACTTTC. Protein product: CASSPVHPPSGANVLTF.

This CDR3 reads CASSLGTGSYEQYV. CDR3 coding DNA: TGTGCCAGCTCACTCGGGACGGGGTCCTACGAGCAGTACGTC. The V call is TRBV18, the J call TRBJ2-7, with D tentatively TRBD1 or TRBD2 (5 bases each). Trimming cost V 4 bases and J 1 base, with 11 bases left between them. Germline V lookup: CDR1 KGHSH, CDR2 LQKENI. The CDR3 contains 14 residues.

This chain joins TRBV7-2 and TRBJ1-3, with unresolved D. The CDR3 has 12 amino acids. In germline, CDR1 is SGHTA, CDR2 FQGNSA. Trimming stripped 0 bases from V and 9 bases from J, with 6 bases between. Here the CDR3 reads CASSLAPPTIYF. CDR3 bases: TGTGCCAGCAGCTTAGCCCCCCCCACCATATATTTT.

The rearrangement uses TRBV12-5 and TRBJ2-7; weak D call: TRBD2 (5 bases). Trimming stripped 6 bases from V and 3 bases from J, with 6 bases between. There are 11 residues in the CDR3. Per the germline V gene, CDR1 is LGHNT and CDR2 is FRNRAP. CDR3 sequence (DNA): TGTGCTAGTGGGGACTTCTACGAGCAGTACGTC. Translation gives CASGDFYEQYV.

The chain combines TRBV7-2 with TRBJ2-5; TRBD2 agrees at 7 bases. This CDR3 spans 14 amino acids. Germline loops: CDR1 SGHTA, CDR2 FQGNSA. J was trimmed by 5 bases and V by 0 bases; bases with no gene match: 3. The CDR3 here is CASSLAAGVETQYF. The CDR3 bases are TGTGCCAGCAGCTTAGCGGCGGGGGTTGAGACCCAGTACTTC.